A selection of T cell receptor beta chains follows, all from one sample in a study of T cell changes during pregnancy in multiple sclerosis. Measured with immunoSEQ multiplex PCR; TCRdb has only the in-frame clones, and not every one. The sample contains about 38,000 clones, roughly 91% of which appear only once. Source: CD8+ T cells from peripheral blood mononuclear cells, taken in the third trimester of pregnancy. The receptors derive from a female donor with multiple sclerosis, enrolled in a pregnancy study. Both conserved end residues are part of each CDR3. D genes are given only for firm matches. Clone size is given for some rows only: seen once, a few or many times, or a class if the clone is expanded.

clone_size j_call d_call v_call cdr3_nt cdr3_aa
NA TRBJ1-2 TRBD1 TRBV19 TGTGCCAGTAGTATAGATCCTGGGACAGGGGCTTTTTCTGGCTACACCTTC CASSIDPGTGAFSGYTF
NA TRBJ1-2 TRBD1 TRBV27 TGTGCCAGCAGTACGTACCGGGACAGGGGTCATGGCTACACCTTC CASSTYRDRGHGYTF
NA TRBJ2-7 NA TRBV4-1 TGCGCCAGCAGCCAAAGGCAGCGGCGCGAGCAGTACTTC CASSQRQRREQYF
once TRBJ2-1 NA TRBV27 TGTGCCAGCAGTTTATTGTCTCAGGATGAGCAGTTCTTC CASSLLSQDEQFF
NA TRBJ2-7 NA TRBV9 TGTGCCAGCAGCGTAGGGGGAGCAACCTACGAGCAGTACTTC CASSVGGATYEQYF
NA TRBJ1-1 NA TRBV5-1 TGCGCCAGCAACGCAAACACAGACAGGCTCACTGAAGCTTTCTTT CASNANTDRLTEAFF
NA TRBJ2-3 NA TRBV25-1 TGTGCCAGCAGTGAATGGAGGGACGGAATCACAGATACGCAGTATTTT CASSEWRDGITDTQYF
NA TRBJ1-2 TRBD1 TRBV30 TGTGCCTGGAGCGTGACAGGGGAGTATGGCTACACCTTC CAWSVTGEYGYTF
NA TRBJ2-5 TRBD2 TRBV9 TGTGCCAGCAGCGCCGCTAGCGGGGGGGAGGAAGAGACCCAGTACTTC CASSAASGGEEETQYF
NA TRBJ2-5 NA TRBV6-5 TGTGCCAGCAGTTCTCTACCGGGACTCGAGACCCAGTACTTC CASSSLPGLETQYF
NA TRBJ1-1 NA TRBV7-9 TGTGCCAGCAGCTTATTCCCCTCCTCGACAAGGAACGTTTACACTGAAGCTTTCTTT CASSLFPSSTRNVYTEAFF
NA TRBJ1-5 TRBD1 TRBV7-9 TGTGCCAGCAGCTTCGACAGGGGCAATCAGCCCCAGCATTTT CASSFDRGNQPQHF
once TRBJ1-1 NA TRBV13 TGTGCCAGCAGCTTAGAGCCTGAAGCTTTCTTT CASSLEPEAFF
NA TRBJ2-3 NA TRBV11-3 TGTGCCAGCAGCATGGGGAGGGATACGCAGTATTTT CASSMGRDTQYF
large TRBJ2-3 NA TRBV18 TGTGCCAGCAAAAGGGGGGGAAGCACAGATACGCAGTATTTT CASKRGGSTDTQYF
once TRBJ1-6 NA TRBV6-5 TGTGCCAGCAGTGAACAGGATAATTCACCCCTCCACTTT CASSEQDNSPLHF
NA TRBJ1-2 NA TRBV9 TGTGCCAGTTCTGATGGACTAAATGGCTACACCTTC CASSDGLNGYTF
NA TRBJ1-4 NA TRBV4-1 TGCGCCAGCAGCCAAGGGGGGGCAACTAATGAAAAACTGTTTTTT CASSQGGATNEKLFF
NA TRBJ2-7 NA TRBV5-6 TGTGCCAGCAGACCTCGACTCACCTACGAGCAGTACTTC CASRPRLTYEQYF
few TRBJ1-2 TRBD1 TRBV19 TGTGCCAGTAGTACCTCCCAGACAGGGGCTGGCGGCTACACCTTC CASSTSQTGAGGYTF
NA TRBJ2-4 TRBD1 TRBV19 TGTGCCAGTAGGCCGCCCGGGACAGGGGGGAAAAACATTCAGTACTTC CASRPPGTGGKNIQYF
NA TRBJ1-2 NA TRBV30 TGTGCCTGGAGTGTCGCGGGGGGGTATGGCTGGGCCTTC CAWSVAGGYGWAF
NA TRBJ2-7 NA TRBV10-3 TGTGCCATCAGTGAGGGGCCCGAGACCTACGAGCAGTACTTC CAISEGPETYEQYF
NA TRBJ1-1 NA TRBV4-3 TGCGCCAGCAGCCAAGGGGGAGAGGGTAACACTGAAGCTTTCTTT CASSQGGEGNTEAFF